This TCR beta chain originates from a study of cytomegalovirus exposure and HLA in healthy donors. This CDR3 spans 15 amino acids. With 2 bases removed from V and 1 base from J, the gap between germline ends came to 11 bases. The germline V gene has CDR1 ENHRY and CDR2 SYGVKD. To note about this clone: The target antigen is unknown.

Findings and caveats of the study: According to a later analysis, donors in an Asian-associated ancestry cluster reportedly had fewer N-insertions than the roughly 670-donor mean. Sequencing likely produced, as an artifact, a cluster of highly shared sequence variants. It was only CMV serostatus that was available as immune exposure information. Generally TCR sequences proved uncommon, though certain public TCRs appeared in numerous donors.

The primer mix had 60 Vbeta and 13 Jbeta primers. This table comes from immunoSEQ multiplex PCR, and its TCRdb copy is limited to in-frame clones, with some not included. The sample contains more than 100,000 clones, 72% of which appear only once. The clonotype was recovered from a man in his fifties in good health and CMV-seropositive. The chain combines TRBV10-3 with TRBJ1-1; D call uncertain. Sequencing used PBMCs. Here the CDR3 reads CAISEAGRGNTEAFF. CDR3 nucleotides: TGTGCCATCAGTGAGGCGGGCAGAGGGAACACTGAAGCTTTCTTT.